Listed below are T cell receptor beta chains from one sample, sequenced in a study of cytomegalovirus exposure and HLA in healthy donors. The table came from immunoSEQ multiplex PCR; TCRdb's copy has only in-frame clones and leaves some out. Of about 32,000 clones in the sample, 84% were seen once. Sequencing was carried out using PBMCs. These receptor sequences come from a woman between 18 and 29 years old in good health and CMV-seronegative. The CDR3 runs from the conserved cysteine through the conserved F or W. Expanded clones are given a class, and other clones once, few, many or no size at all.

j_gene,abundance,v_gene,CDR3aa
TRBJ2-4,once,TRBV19,CASTNPSSAKNIQYF
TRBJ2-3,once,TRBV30,CAWRTGGTDTQYF
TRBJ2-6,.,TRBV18,CASSSDSGANVLTF
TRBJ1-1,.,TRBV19,CASTPKRGGTEAFF
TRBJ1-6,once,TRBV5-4,CASDDRDREASSPLNF
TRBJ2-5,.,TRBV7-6,CASSLGQREGTQYF
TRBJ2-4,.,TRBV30,CAWRGTGKNIQYF
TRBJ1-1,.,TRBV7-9,CSSSFGPTEAFF
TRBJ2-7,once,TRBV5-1,CASSSSGGDYEQYF
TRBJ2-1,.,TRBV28,CASSPMSGQPGHEQFF
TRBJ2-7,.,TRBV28,CASSSTSGRTYEQYF
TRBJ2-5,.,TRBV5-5,CASRHWGLGTETQYF
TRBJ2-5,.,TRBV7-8,CASSSPTSAETQYF
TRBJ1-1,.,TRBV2,CASSDLWNTEAFF
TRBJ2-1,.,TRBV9,CASKPGMSPYNEQFF
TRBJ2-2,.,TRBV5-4,CASSPTSTGELFF
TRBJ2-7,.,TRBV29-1,CSAPGTSENEQYF
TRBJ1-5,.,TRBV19,CASTQGNQPQHF
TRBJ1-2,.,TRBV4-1,CASSTLETGTYGYTF